This T cell receptor (beta chain) emerged from a study of shared clonotypes between healthy human individuals. Libraries were prepared by immunoSEQ multiplex PCR; TCRdb keeps only in-frame clonotypes and omits some of them. The profile shows about 490,000 clones, around 73% of them singletons. J lost 2 bases, V lost 5 bases, and 19 bases had no gene match. The CDR3 covers 19 residues. Germline-derived CDR1 and CDR2 are SEHNR and FQNEAQ (reference sequence). Donors comprised only Caucasian adults living in Nashville, Tennessee. Specimen: PBMCs. This receptor was taken from a woman in her thirties or forties in good health. Some clones in this sample may be carry-over from other donors' samples. The rearrangement links TRBV7-9 to TRBJ2-7; 9 bases map to TRBD2. The CDR3 loop is CASSPSTSGPGHTTYEQYF. In nucleotides, the CDR3 is TGTGCCAGCAGCCCCTCGACTAGCGGACCTGGTCACACCACCTACGAGCAGTACTTC.